Each of the 5 T cell receptor beta chains below was sequenced from the same sample in a study of T-cell reconstitution after alpha-beta-depleted transplantation in children. Unique molecular identifiers were built into the TCRbeta library. In TCRdb, the PCR reads were re-called with MiXCR into one record per CDR3 protein. The top ten clones hold about 1.7% of a sample with almost 5,000 distinct CDR3 sequences, more than 5.5% of them seen once. The specimen was PBMCs, mostly from graft donor cells, collected 60 days after TCRalphabeta/CD19-depleted stem cell transplant. The receptors originated from a boy under two years old who had a stem cell transplant for SCID, so the T cells may come from the graft donor.

This clonotype appeared many times. The J gene is TRBJ2-5, the V gene TRBV20-1, with 10 bases aligning to TRBD1. CDR1 and CDR2 (germline): DFQATT, SNEGSKA (reference sequence). CDR3 length: 13 residues. V was pared by 5 bases and J by 7 bases, with 7 bases of the junction left unmatched. The CDR3 here is CSAEDRGFGTQYF. The CDR3 region has the DNA TGCAGTGCTGAGGACAGGGGGTTCGGGACCCAGTACTTC.

This clonotype ranks as medium-sized. This chain joins TRBV11-1 and TRBJ2-1; D is perhaps TRBD1 (5 bases). This CDR3 is 15 amino acids long. V lost 2 bases and J 6 bases, leaving 14 bases between the germline ends. CDR1 and CDR2 from the germline V gene are SGHAT and FQDESV (reference sequence). CDR3 in amino acids: CASSLFQGAVNEQFF. The CDR3 nucleotides are TGTGCCAGCAGCTTATTTCAGGGTGCCGTCAATGAGCAGTTCTTC.

By sample fraction, this clonotype is medium-sized (0.01 to 0.1%). This chain joins TRBV7-7 and TRBJ2-7; the D gene could be TRBD1 or TRBD2 (5 bases each). The CDR3 runs to 15 residues. Germline CDR1 and CDR2: SSHAT and FNYEAQ (reference sequence). The ends were cut back, 5 bases at V and 3 bases at J, with 17 bases in the middle. CDR3 in DNA: TGTGCCAGCAGCCCGGGGAGCAGGGAGCTCTACGAGCAGTACTTC. Amino acid sequence: CASSPGSRELYEQYF.

This clonotype was picked up many times. The gene calls are TRBV4-1 and TRBJ2-7; D is unclear. This CDR3 is built from 12 residues. Germline assignment: CDR1 MGHRA and CDR2 YSYEKL. V lost 1 base and J lost 8, with 9 bases in between. The CDR3 DNA reads as TGCGCCAGCAGCCAAGTCCCTTGGAAGCAGTACTTC. This codes for CASSQVPWKQYF.

This clonotype is termed medium-sized. The V gene is TRBV4-1, the J gene TRBJ1-1; perhaps TRBD1 as D (6 bases). Trimming left V 1 base short and J 0 bases short, with 21 bases between. This CDR3 has 19 residues. The V gene's germline CDR1 is MGHRA and CDR2 YSYEKL. This CDR3 reads CASSQALGGRSLMNTEAFF. CDR3 DNA sequence: TGCGCCAGCAGCCAAGCTCTAGGGGGAAGATCTTTAATGAACACTGAAGCTTTCTTT.